This T cell receptor beta chain derives from a study of T-cell reconstitution after alpha-beta-depleted transplantation in children (dated by TCRdb to the mid-2010s). Broadly, across the study: T-cell immune reconstitution after TCRalphabeta/CD19-depleted allogeneic hematopoietic cell transplantation in children was quantitatively tracked in the study by means of TCR repertoire profiling.

A note on this clonotype: No antigen is known for it. Base qualities are missing; no much larger clone stands one base away.

The CDR3 starts with the cysteine, ends with the phenylalanine, and has 15 residues. The kept DNA is CDR3 alone, 45 bases in frame from the first base. Reading the germline V gene (reference sequence) gives CDR1 SEHNR and CDR2 FQNEAQ. Trimming removed 5 bases from V and 0 bases from J, leaving 8 bases between the germline ends. Study-wide conclusions, independent of this receptor: In some patients, high TCRbeta diversity at day 60 was attributed to recipient T cells and intrathymic progenitors that had survived conditioning. Hyperexpanded clone frequencies declined over subsequent months; after one year, T-cell counts and TCRbeta diversity were mostly attributed to newly produced T cells. The apparently early recovery of alphabetaT-cell counts about two months after transplant reportedly depended on only several hundred rapidly expanded clones that came from non-depleted graft cells.

The treatment or condition tag for this specimen amounts to: allogeneic hematopoietic cell transplantation with graft depleted of TCRalphabeta T cells and CD19 B cells. TCRalphabeta/CD19-depleted allogeneic hematopoietic cell grafts were given to the transplant recipients, all of whom were children. The library was generated by PCR. The reads were generated on an Illumina HiSeq 2500. TCR library preparation used molecular barcoding, with unique molecular identifiers applied to normalize quantification of the TCRbeta repertoire. TCRdb reprocessing: public reads trimmed at Q25 with fastp, clones called with MiXCR, in-frame beta chains kept. CDR3 protein duplicates are merged, each entry listing the most common genes and DNA. This sample lists roughly 200,000 distinct CDR3 sequences; roughly 7% were detected once. The ten largest clones represent 4.5% to 6.5% of the sample.

This specimen consisted of PBMCs, obtained before TCRalphabeta/CD19-depleted stem cell transplant. The source is a boy aged 2 to 10 with acute lymphoblastic leukemia, due to receive a stem cell transplant. The chain was built from TRBV7-9 and TRBJ2-6, with the identity of the D gene unclear. This receptor carries the CDR3 CASSPTASGANVLTF. The bases are TGTGCCAGCAGCCCGACCGCCTCTGGGGCCAACGTCCTGACTTTC.